Listed below are T cell receptor beta chains from one sample, sequenced in a study of identical twins. TCRdb reanalysed the 5' RACE reads using MiXCR and keeps one entry per CDR3 protein. The repertoire consists of 240,000 or so distinct CDR3 sequences, with roughly a tenth occurring once and the leading ten covering 9% to 10%. The sequencing sample was made of memory T cells sorted from blood. The receptors here all came from a man in his fifties or sixties in good health. Each CDR3 is given with its conserved first and last residue.

j_call: TRBJ2-2
v_call: TRBV20-1
cdr3_aa: CSARDFYTGELFF

j_call: TRBJ2-1
v_call: TRBV2
cdr3_aa: CASSGGKSSYNEQFF

j_call: TRBJ2-7
v_call: TRBV7-2
cdr3_aa: CASSLVTSSRGERYF

j_call: TRBJ2-1
v_call: TRBV10-3
cdr3_aa: CAISSGTSGVSSYNEQFF

j_call: TRBJ2-4
v_call: TRBV7-2
cdr3_aa: CASSSNTLLGTKNIQYF

j_call: TRBJ2-2
v_call: TRBV11-2
cdr3_aa: CASSPRLAGGPLNTGELFF

j_call: TRBJ2-4
v_call: TRBV6-5
cdr3_aa: CASSTPAGGKNIQYF

j_call: TRBJ2-7
v_call: TRBV28
cdr3_aa: CVTPRQLPYGQYF

j_call: TRBJ2-1
v_call: TRBV7-2
cdr3_aa: CASSFRVGSYNEQFF

j_call: TRBJ2-7
v_call: TRBV10-3
cdr3_aa: CAISENLEQYF

j_call: TRBJ2-5
v_call: TRBV5-6
cdr3_aa: CASSLGLSKETQYF

j_call: TRBJ2-1
v_call: TRBV15
cdr3_aa: CATSLAGFGEQFF

j_call: TRBJ2-3
v_call: TRBV9
cdr3_aa: CASSLLAGVTDTQYF

j_call: TRBJ1-1
v_call: TRBV19
cdr3_aa: CASNPTVNTEAFF

j_call: TRBJ2-3
v_call: TRBV5-1
cdr3_aa: CASSFKQGPDTQYF

j_call: TRBJ1-1
v_call: TRBV6-2/TRBV6-3
cdr3_aa: CASSPFPRQGGSEAFF

j_call: TRBJ2-7
v_call: TRBV7-2
cdr3_aa: CASSRGAQPGGQYF

j_call: TRBJ2-2
v_call: TRBV2
cdr3_aa: CASSRIGANTGELFF

j_call: TRBJ2-3
v_call: TRBV20-1
cdr3_aa: CSARGKSTDTQYF

j_call: TRBJ2-1
v_call: TRBV12-3/TRBV12-4
cdr3_aa: CASSSLGGYNEQFF

j_call: TRBJ2-7
v_call: TRBV20-1
cdr3_aa: CSARDIVRGNYEQYF

j_call: TRBJ2-1
v_call: TRBV12-3/TRBV12-4
cdr3_aa: CASSIPGRSYNEQFF

j_call: TRBJ2-2
v_call: TRBV10-3
cdr3_aa: CAISLDRAHVNTGELFF

j_call: TRBJ1-4
v_call: TRBV25-1
cdr3_aa: CASSERQGASNEKLFF

j_call: TRBJ2-7
v_call: TRBV29-1
cdr3_aa: CSVDMGNRYEQYF

j_call: TRBJ1-1
v_call: TRBV25-1
cdr3_aa: CASSESRGGYTEAFF

j_call: TRBJ2-1
v_call: TRBV12-3/TRBV12-4
cdr3_aa: CASSPGTRRGTYNEQFF

j_call: TRBJ2-2
v_call: TRBV7-6
cdr3_aa: CASSPRSTGELFF

j_call: TRBJ2-2
v_call: TRBV20-1
cdr3_aa: CSASFLNTGELFF

j_call: TRBJ1-5
v_call: TRBV6-4
cdr3_aa: CASSPTVNQPQHF

j_call: TRBJ1-2
v_call: TRBV29-1
cdr3_aa: CSAGQRGYGYTF

j_call: TRBJ2-7
v_call: TRBV7-2
cdr3_aa: CASTRTGIYEQYF

j_call: TRBJ1-2
v_call: TRBV28
cdr3_aa: CASKAPVRNYGYTF

j_call: TRBJ1-3
v_call: TRBV29-1
cdr3_aa: CSVEGIPSEPFSGNTIYF

j_call: TRBJ2-7
v_call: TRBV29-1
cdr3_aa: CSVVFGQREQYF

j_call: TRBJ2-7
v_call: TRBV5-1
cdr3_aa: CASSLVENRGHEQYF

j_call: TRBJ2-7
v_call: TRBV7-2
cdr3_aa: CASSWEGGLTYEQYF

j_call: TRBJ2-4
v_call: TRBV28
cdr3_aa: CACSLPESKNIQYF

j_call: TRBJ1-5
v_call: TRBV10-3
cdr3_aa: CAISDPEGNQPQHF

j_call: TRBJ2-3
v_call: TRBV7-9
cdr3_aa: CASSSASGGSTDTQYF

j_call: TRBJ2-7
v_call: TRBV5-1
cdr3_aa: CASSLTTFYEQYF